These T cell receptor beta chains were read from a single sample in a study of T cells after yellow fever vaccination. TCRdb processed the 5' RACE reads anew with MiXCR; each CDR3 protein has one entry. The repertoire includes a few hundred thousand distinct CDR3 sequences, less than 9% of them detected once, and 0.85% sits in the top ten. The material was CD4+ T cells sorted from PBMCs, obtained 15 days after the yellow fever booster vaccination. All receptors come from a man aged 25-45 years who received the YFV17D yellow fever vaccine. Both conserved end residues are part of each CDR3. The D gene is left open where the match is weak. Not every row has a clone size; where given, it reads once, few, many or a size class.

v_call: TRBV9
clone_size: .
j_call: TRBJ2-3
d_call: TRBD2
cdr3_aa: CASSVASRGTSGMDTQYF
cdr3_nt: TGTGCCAGCAGCGTAGCCTCGAGGGGGACTAGCGGGATGGATACGCAGTATTTT

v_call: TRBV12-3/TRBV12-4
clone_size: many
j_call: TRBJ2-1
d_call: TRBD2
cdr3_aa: CASSTLAGGGEQFF
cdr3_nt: TGTGCCAGCAGTACACTAGCGGGAGGGGGTGAGCAGTTCTTC

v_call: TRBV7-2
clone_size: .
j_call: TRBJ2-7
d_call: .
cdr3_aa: CASSFQDGPYEQYF
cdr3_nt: TGTGCCAGCAGCTTTCAGGACGGGCCCTACGAGCAGTACTTC

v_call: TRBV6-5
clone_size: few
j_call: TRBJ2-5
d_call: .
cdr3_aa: CASSYGVLRSETQYF
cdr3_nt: TGTGCCAGCAGTTACGGGGTGCTGAGATCAGAGACCCAGTACTTC

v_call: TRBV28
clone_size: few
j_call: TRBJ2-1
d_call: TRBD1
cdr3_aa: CASGRGRGGDEQFF
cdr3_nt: TGTGCCAGCGGTAGGGGGAGAGGGGGCGATGAGCAGTTCTTC

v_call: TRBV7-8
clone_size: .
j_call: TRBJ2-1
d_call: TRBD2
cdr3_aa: CASSQRGGLAGPQGEQFF
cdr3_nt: TGTGCCAGCAGCCAACGGGGGGGACTAGCGGGACCCCAGGGTGAGCAGTTCTTC

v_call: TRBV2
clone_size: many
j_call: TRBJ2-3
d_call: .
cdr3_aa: CASSEQRTESATQYF
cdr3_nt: TGTGCCAGCAGTGAACAGCGGACAGAAAGCGCTACGCAGTATTTT

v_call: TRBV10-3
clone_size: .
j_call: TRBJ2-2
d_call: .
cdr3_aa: CAISEPNRRGATGELFF
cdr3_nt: TGTGCCATCAGTGAGCCTAATAGGCGAGGTGCCACCGGGGAGCTGTTTTTT

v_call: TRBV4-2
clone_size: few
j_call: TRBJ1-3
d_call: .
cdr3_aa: CASSQDTRRAGNTIYF
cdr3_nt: TGTGCCAGCAGCCAAGATACCAGGAGGGCTGGAAACACCATATATTTT

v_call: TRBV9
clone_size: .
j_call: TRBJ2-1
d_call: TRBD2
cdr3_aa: CASSVNPSGRPYNEQFF
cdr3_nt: TGTGCCAGCAGCGTAAATCCATCCGGGAGGCCCTACAATGAGCAGTTCTTC

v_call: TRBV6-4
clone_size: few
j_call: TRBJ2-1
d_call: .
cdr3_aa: CASSDSNRHKDNEQFF
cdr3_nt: TGTGCCAGCAGTGACTCGAACCGACATAAAGACAATGAGCAGTTCTTC

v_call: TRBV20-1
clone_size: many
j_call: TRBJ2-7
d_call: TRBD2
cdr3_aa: CSASGTSGIRGGGEQYF
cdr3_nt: TGCAGTGCCTCCGGGACTAGCGGGATTCGCGGGGGCGGCGAGCAGTACTTC

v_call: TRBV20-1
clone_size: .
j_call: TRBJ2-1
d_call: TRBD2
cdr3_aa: CSASGLAAYNEQFF
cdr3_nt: TGCAGTGCTAGTGGACTAGCGGCTTACAATGAGCAGTTCTTC

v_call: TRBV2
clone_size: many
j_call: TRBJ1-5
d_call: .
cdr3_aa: CASSGAGNQPQHF
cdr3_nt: TGTGCCAGCAGCGGAGCGGGCAATCAGCCCCAGCATTTT

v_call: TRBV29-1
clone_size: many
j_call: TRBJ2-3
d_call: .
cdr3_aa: CSAKSLRGYSDTQYF
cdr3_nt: TGCAGCGCTAAATCTCTGAGGGGTTACTCAGATACGCAGTATTTT

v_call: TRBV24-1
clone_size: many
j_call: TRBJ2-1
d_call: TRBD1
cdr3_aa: CATSDPTGGYNEQFF
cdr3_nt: TGTGCCACCAGTGACCCGACAGGGGGGTACAATGAGCAGTTCTTC